The rows below give T cell receptor beta chains drawn from one sample of a study of blood T cell repertoires in COVID-19. TCRdb keeps only in-frame clones here, not all; method: immunoSEQ multiplex PCR. In the table there are roughly 200,000 clones, roughly 88% of which are singletons. The sequenced sample consisted of peripheral blood. These receptors were taken from a woman between 35 and 50 years old who had recovered from COVID-19. CDR3s include the opening cysteine and the closing phenylalanine or tryptophan. The order of the fields is D gene, clone size, J gene, V gene, CDR3 DNA, CDR3 protein. D genes are given only for firm matches. The size of a clone is reported for some rows only, either as once, few or many, or as a class for expanded clones.

-,once,TRBJ2-1,TRBV10-3,TGTGCCACAAGGCAGGGGCTAGGGAATGAGCAGTTCTTC,CATRQGLGNEQFF
-,-,TRBJ1-2,TRBV3-1/TRBV3-2,TGTGCCAGCAGCCAAGATTTCAGGGGTGGTTATGGCTACACCTTC,CASSQDFRGGYGYTF
-,-,TRBJ2-7,TRBV4-3,TGCGCCAGCAGCCCTGACTCTCGCGCCTACGAGCAGTACTTC,CASSPDSRAYEQYF
-,-,TRBJ2-7,TRBV11-1,TGTGCCAGCAGCTTAGGACAGGATAACTACGAGCAGTACTTC,CASSLGQDNYEQYF
-,-,TRBJ2-7,TRBV19,TGTGCCAGTAGTACGAGACAGTCATCCGAGCAGTACTTC,CASSTRQSSEQYF
TRBD2,once,TRBJ2-5,TRBV15,TGTGCCACCAGCAGGGGTTCTAGCGGAACGGGCCAAGAGACCCAGTACTTC,CATSRGSSGTGQETQYF
-,-,TRBJ2-2,TRBV28,TGTGCCAGCAGTTTACATACAGGGTCGAACACCGGGGAGCTGTTTTTT,CASSLHTGSNTGELFF
TRBD1,-,TRBJ2-7,TRBV27,TGTGCCAGCAGTTTACTAAGACAGGGGGATAAATACGAGCAGTACTTC,CASSLLRQGDKYEQYF
-,-,TRBJ1-4,TRBV19,TGTGCCAGTAGTATGACACGGGAAAATGAAAAACTGTTTTTT,CASSMTRENEKLFF
TRBD2,-,TRBJ2-3,TRBV28,TGTGCCAGCAGTTGGGGGAGGGGATTTCCAGATACGCAGTATTTT,CASSWGRGFPDTQYF
TRBD1,-,TRBJ1-1,TRBV29-1,TGCAGCACGACAGGGTCTTGGGACACTGAAGCTTTCTTT,CSTTGSWDTEAFF
TRBD2,-,TRBJ2-5,TRBV30,TGTGCCTGGAGTCCTCCCACGGGGGGGAGGGCGAGAGAGACCCAGTACTTC,CAWSPPTGGRARETQYF
-,-,TRBJ2-6,TRBV2,TGTGCCAGCAGGGAGACAGACGTCCTGACTTTC,CASRETDVLTF
-,-,TRBJ2-5,TRBV7-9,TGTGCCAGCAGCCCTCCGGGCGGGCCCAATGTGGGGACCCAGTACTTC,CASSPPGGPNVGTQYF
TRBD2,-,TRBJ2-5,TRBV30,TGTGCCTGGAGTGGAGTGACTAGCGGGAGCGGAGAGACCCAGTACTTC,CAWSGVTSGSGETQYF
TRBD2,-,TRBJ2-3,TRBV28,TGTGCCAGCACTGCCTTGTCGTTAGCGGGAGGGCCCACAGATACGCAGTATTTT,CASTALSLAGGPTDTQYF
TRBD2,-,TRBJ2-1,TRBV28,TGTGCCAGCAACCTTGGGACTAGCGGCTACAATGAGCAGTTCTTC,CASNLGTSGYNEQFF
TRBD1,-,TRBJ2-1,TRBV29-1,TGCAGCGTTGAAGGGACAGGGGATTTTGGTAATGAGCAGTTCTTC,CSVEGTGDFGNEQFF
TRBD1,-,TRBJ2-7,TRBV27,TGTGCCAGCAGTCGCCAGGGGGCAGCCTCCTACGAGCAGTACTTC,CASSRQGAASYEQYF
-,-,TRBJ1-2,TRBV4-2,TGTGCCAGCAGCCCTCAACAGTGGATTCTCGACTATGGCTACACCTTC,CASSPQQWILDYGYTF
-,-,TRBJ2-2,TRBV29-1,TGCAGCGTCGCTCACAGAGATGGGGAGCTGTTTTTT,CSVAHRDGELFF
TRBD2,-,TRBJ2-7,TRBV6-2/TRBV6-3,TGTGCCAGCAGCCTAGCGGGGTCCTACGAGCAGTACTTC,CASSLAGSYEQYF
TRBD2,-,TRBJ2-7,TRBV4-3,TGCGCCAGCAGCCAGAATGCCCAAGCGGGATACACCTCCTACGAGCAGTACTTC,CASSQNAQAGYTSYEQYF
-,once,TRBJ2-7,TRBV30,TGTGCCTGGAGTGTAATTGCAGGGTTGAACGAGCAGTACTTC,CAWSVIAGLNEQYF
-,-,TRBJ1-5,TRBV28,TGTGCCAGCAGTTTAACTAAGTGGCCCCAGCATTTT,CASSLTKWPQHF
TRBD1,-,TRBJ1-5,TRBV19,TGTGCCAGCGTACCGGGACAGGGCAATCAGCCCCAGCATTTT,CASVPGQGNQPQHF
TRBD2,-,TRBJ2-1,TRBV18,TGTGCCAGCTCTCCCCTAGCGGGATATGGCAATGAGCAGTTCTTC,CASSPLAGYGNEQFF
TRBD2,-,TRBJ2-3,TRBV7-9,TGTGCCAGCAGACCCGGACTAGCTACAGATACGCAGTATTTT,CASRPGLATDTQYF
TRBD1,-,TRBJ1-3,TRBV4-2,TGTGCCAGCAGCCAAGGTCAGGGGGCGGCTGGAAACACCATATATTTT,CASSQGQGAAGNTIYF
-,-,TRBJ1-2,TRBV19,TGTGCCAGTTCCTCCGGGAGAGCCTATGGCTACACCTTC,CASSSGRAYGYTF
-,-,TRBJ2-7,TRBV19,TGTGCCAGTAGTATGACAGTCGCCTACGAGCAGTACTTC,CASSMTVAYEQYF
TRBD2,-,TRBJ2-1,TRBV4-2,TGTGCCAGCAGCCAAGATAGCGGGAGTTTCGGGAATGAGCAGTTCTTC,CASSQDSGSFGNEQFF
TRBD1,-,TRBJ1-1,TRBV5-1,TGCGCCAGCAGCTTCCAGGGGGCTTATGAAGCTTTCTTT,CASSFQGAYEAFF
-,-,TRBJ1-1,TRBV10-3,TGTGCCATCAGTGAGTCATTTGACAGACAGAACACTGAAGCTTTCTTT,CAISESFDRQNTEAFF
-,-,TRBJ2-7,TRBV21-1,TGTGCCAGCACCCCGGGACTAGCCTACGAGCAGTACTTC,CASTPGLAYEQYF
-,-,TRBJ2-7,TRBV19,TGTGCCAGTAGTATCGGCGGATCGTCGGACGAGCAGTACTTC,CASSIGGSSDEQYF
TRBD2,-,TRBJ2-2,TRBV5-1,TGCGCCAGCAGCAGAACTAGCGATCCCACCGGGGAGCTGTTTTTT,CASSRTSDPTGELFF
-,once,TRBJ1-5,TRBV28,TGTGCCAGCAGTTTATTACAGGCCCTACAAACCAATCAGCCCCAGCATTTT,CASSLLQALQTNQPQHF
-,once,TRBJ1-1,TRBV30,TGTGCCTGGAGTGTTACAGGGTCGGCTGAAGCTTTCTTT,CAWSVTGSAEAFF
TRBD2,few,TRBJ2-7,TRBV5-1,TGCGCCAGCAGCGTACTGGGGGAGGGCGAGCAGTACTTC,CASSVLGEGEQYF
-,-,TRBJ2-3,TRBV2,TGTGCCAGCAGTGAATCACGACAGACAGCAGATACGCAGTATTTT,CASSESRQTADTQYF
TRBD2,-,TRBJ2-3,TRBV7-2,TGTGCCAGCAGCTCCCAGTGGAGCGGGAGGGCCGCAGATACGCAGTATTTT,CASSSQWSGRAADTQYF
TRBD2,-,TRBJ2-1,TRBV10-3,TGTGCCATCAGTGAGTCTAGCCTAGCGGAATACAATGAGCAGTTCTTC,CAISESSLAEYNEQFF
-,-,TRBJ1-3,TRBV4-1,TGCGCCAGCAGCCAAGATCCCTTTAACAGGGAAGGCTACCGAAACACCATATATTTT,CASSQDPFNREGYRNTIYF
TRBD2,-,TRBJ2-2,TRBV10-3,TGTGCCTCTTCCGTATCGGGAGGAGCCGGGGAGCTGTTTTTT,CASSVSGGAGELFF
-,-,TRBJ1-1,TRBV9,TGTGCCAGCAGCGTAGAGGCAGACACGATGAACACTGAAGCTTTCTTT,CASSVEADTMNTEAFF
TRBD1,few,TRBJ1-6,TRBV4-2,TGTGCCAGCAGCCCCCGGGACAGGGCGCCACCCCTCCACTTT,CASSPRDRAPPLHF
TRBD2,-,TRBJ2-1,TRBV5-1,TGCGCCAGCAGCTGGGGAGGGCTTAATCACAATGAGCAGTTCTTC,CASSWGGLNHNEQFF